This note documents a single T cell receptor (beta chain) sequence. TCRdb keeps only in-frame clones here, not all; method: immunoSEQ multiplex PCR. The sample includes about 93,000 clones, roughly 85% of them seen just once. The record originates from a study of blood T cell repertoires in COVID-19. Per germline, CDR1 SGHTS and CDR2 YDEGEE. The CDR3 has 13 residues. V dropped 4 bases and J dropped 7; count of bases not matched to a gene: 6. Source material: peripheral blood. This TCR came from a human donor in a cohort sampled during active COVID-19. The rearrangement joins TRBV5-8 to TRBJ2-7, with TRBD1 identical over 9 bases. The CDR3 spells CASSRDRAGEQYF. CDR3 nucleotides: TGTGCCAGCAGCCGGGACAGGGCTGGGGAGCAGTACTTC.